This entry describes one T cell receptor (beta chain). Its antigen is unknown. V was cut by 5 bases and J by 3 bases, with 18 bases left in between. The CDR3 runs to 16 residues. The germline V gene has CDR1 SEHNR and CDR2 FQNEAQ (reference sequence). The entry originates in a study of T cell repertoires in cytomegalovirus infection. At the level of the study: Public TCR beta signatures provided an indication of both CMV infection and a matching HLA type. Study-wide results and caveats: The ex vivo response was dominated by HLA-C-restricted CMV-specific TCR beta clonotypes. CMV carriers with the relevant HLA were identified by cumulative public TCR beta family frequency.

TCRdb ran MiXCR on the reads and lists one entry per CDR3 protein. The sample records some 940,000 distinct CDR3 sequences, 30% to 40% being singletons. The sequencing here drew on cultured CD8+ T cells from PBMCs, taken from culture after CMV antigen stimulation. The receptor was isolated from a human donor in good health (CMV status not recorded). Some clones in this sample may be carry-over from other donors' samples. This chain joins TRBV7-9 and TRBJ2-3, with D perhaps TRBD1 (6 bases). DNA for the CDR3: TGTGCCAGCAGCGGAGAATCGGGACATTGGACAGATACGCAGTATTTT. It translates to CASSGESGHWTDTQYF.